This T cell receptor beta chain was sequenced for a study of T cells in Graves' hyperthyroidism and ophthalmopathy. Trimming shortened V by 0 bases and J by 5 bases, and 9 bases separated the two germline ends. CDR3 size: 13 residues. Germline CDR1 reads DFQATT; CDR2 reads SNEGSKA (reference sequence). TCR beta CDR3 regions were amplified from RNA. HTBI primers drove first-round RT-PCR of the TCR CDR3. TCRdb re-called the multiplex PCR reads through MiXCR, storing one row per CDR3 protein. The sample carries about 640,000 distinct CDR3 sequences, more than 20% recorded once. Uncontrolled infections, other autoimmune diseases, pregnancy or lactation led to exclusion of patients.

This TCR derives from a man aged 25-45 years with Graves' ophthalmopathy. Sequenced input: blood. The genes are TRBV20-1 and TRBJ2-3; either TRBD1 or TRBD2 may fit D (5 bases each). The CDR3, as DNA: TGCAGTGCTAGAGATGGGGCGGGAGATACGCAGTATTTT. Its protein is CSARDGAGDTQYF.